This TCR beta chain was retrieved from a study of OX40 agonist ivuxolimab in advanced cancers. For the study at large: In three patients, partial responses were observed, one with hepatocellular carcinoma and two with cutaneous melanoma. Study-wide findings and caveats: Averaging showed that CD8+ T cells had more expanded clones than CD4+ did.

Germline V CDR1 and CDR2: SNHLY, FYNNEI. The ends were cut back, 3 bases at V and 7 bases at J, with 16 bases in the middle. This CDR3 comprises 14 residues. This clone appeared a single time. As yet, its antigen is unknown. Some clones are missing from TCRdb's copy, which holds only in-frame ones; the method was immunoSEQ multiplex PCR. The sample holds approximately 58,000 clones, 70% to 80% seen once. This specimen was CD4+ or CD8+ T cells sorted from blood, taken in a trial of the OX40 agonist ivuxolimab. The chain carries TRBV2 and TRBJ2-7; possibly TRBD1 or TRBD2 for D (5 bases each). This TCR came from an adult with an advanced solid tumor such as melanoma, head and neck, liver or kidney cancer. The chain's CDR3 is CASSEGRARGEQYF. CDR3 sequence (DNA): TGTGCCAGCAGTGAGGGCAGGGCCCGGGGTGAGCAGTACTTC.